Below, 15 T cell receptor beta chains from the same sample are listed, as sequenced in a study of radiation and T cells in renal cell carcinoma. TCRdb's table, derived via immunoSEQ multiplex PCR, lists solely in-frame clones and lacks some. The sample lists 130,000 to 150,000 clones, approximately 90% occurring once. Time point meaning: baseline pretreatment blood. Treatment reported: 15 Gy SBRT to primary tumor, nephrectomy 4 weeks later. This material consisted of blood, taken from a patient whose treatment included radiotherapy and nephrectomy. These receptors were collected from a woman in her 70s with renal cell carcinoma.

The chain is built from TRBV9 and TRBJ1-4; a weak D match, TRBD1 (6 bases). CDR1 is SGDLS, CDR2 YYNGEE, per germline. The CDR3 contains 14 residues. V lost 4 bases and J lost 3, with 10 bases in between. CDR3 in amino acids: CASSLAGANEKLFF. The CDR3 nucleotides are TGTGCCAGCAGCCTGGCAGGGGCTAATGAAAAACTGTTTTTT.

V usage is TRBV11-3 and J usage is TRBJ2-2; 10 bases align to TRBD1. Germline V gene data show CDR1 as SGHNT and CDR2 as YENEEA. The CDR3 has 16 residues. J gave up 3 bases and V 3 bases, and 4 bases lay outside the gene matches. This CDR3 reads CASSLVGQGDTGELFF. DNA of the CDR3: TGTGCCAGCAGCTTGGTCGGACAGGGGGACACCGGGGAGCTGTTTTTT.

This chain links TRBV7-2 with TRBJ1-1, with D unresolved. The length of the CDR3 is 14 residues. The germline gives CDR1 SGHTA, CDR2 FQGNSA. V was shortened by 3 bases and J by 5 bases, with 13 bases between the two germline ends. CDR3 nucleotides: TGTGCCAGCAGCTTTCCCTCCATGGGAACTGAAGCTTTCTTT. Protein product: CASSFPSMGTEAFF.

The CDR3 DNA is TGCGCCAGCAGCCGACCGGGACAGTCCTACGAGCAGTACTTC. This encodes CASSRPGQSYEQYF. This chain links TRBV5-1 with TRBJ2-7; 7 bases fit TRBD1. CDR1 is SGHRS, CDR2 YFSETQ, per germline. After removal of 4 bases from V and 1 base from J, the junction contained 5 bases not matched to a gene. CDR3 length equals 14 residues.

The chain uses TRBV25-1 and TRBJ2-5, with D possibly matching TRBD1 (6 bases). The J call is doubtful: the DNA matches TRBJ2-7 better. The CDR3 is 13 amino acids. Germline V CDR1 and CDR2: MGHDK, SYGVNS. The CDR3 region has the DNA TGTGCCAGCAGTTCACAGGGTATCAACGAGCAGTACTTC. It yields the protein CASSSQGINEQYF.

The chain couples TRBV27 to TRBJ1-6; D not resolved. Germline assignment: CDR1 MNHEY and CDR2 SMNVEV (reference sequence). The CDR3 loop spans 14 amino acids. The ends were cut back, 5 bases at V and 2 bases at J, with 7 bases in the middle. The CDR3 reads CASSGVAYNSPLHF. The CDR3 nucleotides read TGTGCCAGCAGTGGAGTGGCCTATAATTCACCCCTCCACTTT.

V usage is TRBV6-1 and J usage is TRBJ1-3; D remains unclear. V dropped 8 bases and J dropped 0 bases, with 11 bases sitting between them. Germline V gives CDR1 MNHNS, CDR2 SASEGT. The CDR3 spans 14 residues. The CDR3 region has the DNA TGTGCCAGCTTAACGACCTTCTCTGGAAACACCATATATTTT. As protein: CASLTTFSGNTIYF.

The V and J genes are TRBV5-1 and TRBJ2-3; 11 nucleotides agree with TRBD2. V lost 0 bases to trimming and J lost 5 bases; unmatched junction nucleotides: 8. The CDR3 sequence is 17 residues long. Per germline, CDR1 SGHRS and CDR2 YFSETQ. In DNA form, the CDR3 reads TGCGCCAGCAGCTTGGCCGTTAGCGGGGGGGCGATAGATACGCAGTATTTT. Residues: CASSLAVSGGAIDTQYF.

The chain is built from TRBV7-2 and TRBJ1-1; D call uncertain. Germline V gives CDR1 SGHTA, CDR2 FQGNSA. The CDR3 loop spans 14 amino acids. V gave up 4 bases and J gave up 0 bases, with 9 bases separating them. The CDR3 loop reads CASSYHRLNTEAFF. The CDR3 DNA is TGTGCCAGCAGCTACCATCGTTTGAACACTGAAGCTTTCTTT.

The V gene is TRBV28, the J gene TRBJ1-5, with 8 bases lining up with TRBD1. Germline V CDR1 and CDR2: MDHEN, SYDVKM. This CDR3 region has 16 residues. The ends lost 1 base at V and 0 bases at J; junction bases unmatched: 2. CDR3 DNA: TGTGCCAGCAGTTTATTCGGACAGGGTAGCAATCAGCCCCAGCATTTT. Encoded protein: CASSLFGQGSNQPQHF. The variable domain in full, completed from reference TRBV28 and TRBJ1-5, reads DVKVTQSSRYLVKRTGEKVFLECVQDMDHENMFWYRQDPGLGLRLIYFSYDVKMKEKGDIPEGYSVSREKKERFSLILESASTNQTSMYLCASSLFGQGSNQPQHFGDGTRLSIL.

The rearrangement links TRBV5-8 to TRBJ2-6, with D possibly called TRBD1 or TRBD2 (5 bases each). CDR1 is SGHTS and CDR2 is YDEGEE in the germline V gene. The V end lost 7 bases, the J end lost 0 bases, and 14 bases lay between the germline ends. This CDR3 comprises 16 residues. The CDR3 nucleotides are TGTGCCAGCGGCGAGGGGCCCCGCTCTGGGGCCAACGTCCTGACTTTC. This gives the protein CASGEGPRSGANVLTF. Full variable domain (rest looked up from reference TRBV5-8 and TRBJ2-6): EAGVTQSPTHLIKTRGQQATLRCSPISGHTSVYWYQQALGLGLQFLLWYDEGEERNRGNFPPRFSGRQFPNYSSELNVNALELEDSALYLCASGEGPRSGANVLTFGAGSRLTVL.

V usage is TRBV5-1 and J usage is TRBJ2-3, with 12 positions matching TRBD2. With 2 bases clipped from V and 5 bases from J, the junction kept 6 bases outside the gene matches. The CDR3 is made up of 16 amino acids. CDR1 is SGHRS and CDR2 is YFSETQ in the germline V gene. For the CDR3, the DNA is TGCGCCAGCAGCTTCTCTAGCGGGGGGGCCGGAGATACGCAGTATTTT. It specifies CASSFSSGGAGDTQYF.

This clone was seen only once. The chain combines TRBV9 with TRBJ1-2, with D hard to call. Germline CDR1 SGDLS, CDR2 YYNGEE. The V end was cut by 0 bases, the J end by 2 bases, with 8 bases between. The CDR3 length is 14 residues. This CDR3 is CASSVAGANYGYTF. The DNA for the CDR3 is TGTGCCAGCAGCGTAGCGGGTGCAAACTATGGCTACACCTTC.

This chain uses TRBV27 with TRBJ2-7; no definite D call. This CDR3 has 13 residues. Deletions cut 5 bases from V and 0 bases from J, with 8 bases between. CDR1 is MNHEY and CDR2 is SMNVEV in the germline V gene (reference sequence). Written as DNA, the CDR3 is TGTGCCAGCAGTCCCTCGAGCTCCTACGAGCAGTACTTC. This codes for CASSPSSSYEQYF.

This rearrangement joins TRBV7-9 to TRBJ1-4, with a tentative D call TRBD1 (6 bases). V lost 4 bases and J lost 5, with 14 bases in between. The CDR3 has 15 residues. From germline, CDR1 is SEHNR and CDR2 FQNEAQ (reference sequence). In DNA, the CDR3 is TGTGCCAGCAGCTCCAAGGGGGGATCGAATGAAAAACTGTTTTTT. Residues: CASSSKGGSNEKLFF.